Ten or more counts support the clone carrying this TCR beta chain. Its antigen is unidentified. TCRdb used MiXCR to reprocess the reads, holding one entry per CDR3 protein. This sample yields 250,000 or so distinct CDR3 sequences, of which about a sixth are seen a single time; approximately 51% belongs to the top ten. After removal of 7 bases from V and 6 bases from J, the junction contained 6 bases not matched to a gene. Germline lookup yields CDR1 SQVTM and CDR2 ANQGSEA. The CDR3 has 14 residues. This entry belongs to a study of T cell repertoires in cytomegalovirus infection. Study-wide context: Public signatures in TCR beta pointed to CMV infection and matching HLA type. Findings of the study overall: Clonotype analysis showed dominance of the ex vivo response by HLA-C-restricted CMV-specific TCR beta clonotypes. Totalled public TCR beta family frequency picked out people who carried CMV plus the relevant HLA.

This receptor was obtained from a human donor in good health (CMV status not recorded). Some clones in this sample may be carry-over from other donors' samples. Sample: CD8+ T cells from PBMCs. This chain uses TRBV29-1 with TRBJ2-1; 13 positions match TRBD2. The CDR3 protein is CSAQTSGGFNEQFF. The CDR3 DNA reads TGCAGCGCCCAGACTAGCGGGGGGTTCAATGAGCAGTTCTTC.